The rows below give T cell receptor beta chains drawn from one sample of a study of blood T cell repertoires in COVID-19. Clones were sequenced by immunoSEQ multiplex PCR, and TCRdb holds only the in-frame ones, with some missing. Seen here are about 140,000 clones, about 77% observed once, and the top ten hold 9%. The source material was peripheral blood. These receptors came from a woman between 50 and 59 years old with active or convalescent COVID-19. The CDR3 runs from the conserved cysteine through the conserved F or W. The order of the fields is CDR3 protein, D gene, V gene. A D gene is named only where the DNA matches it firmly.

CASSPRTGGLNYGYTF	TRBD1	TRBV7-2
CAWGGQGRSGYTF	TRBD1	TRBV30
CASSLFATPPAHSEQYF	-	TRBV27
CASSSGTGVYTNEKLFF	TRBD1	TRBV5-1
CASSEDRGNEEKLFF	-	TRBV2
CAARGTGRDEQYF	TRBD1	TRBV6-5
CASRQVVSRNQPQHF	-	TRBV6-5
CAISVEGGNSPLHF	-	TRBV10-3
CASSPPGNRIAYEQYF	-	TRBV18
CASNSLAGETQYF	-	TRBV25-1
CASSIAINYGYTF	-	TRBV19
CSVESGVSNQPQHF	-	TRBV29-1
CASRIGEGLTYEQYF	TRBD2	TRBV2
CASSSRVAGGVEQFF	TRBD2	TRBV9
CASSLIPDEKLFF	-	TRBV5-4
CASSEYGQGGVQYF	TRBD1	TRBV25-1
CAWSAGLSGNQPQHF	-	TRBV30
CASSPYREKGQTDTQYF	-	TRBV18
CASSLSAGSGHGYTF	-	TRBV7-8
CASSLASPLEQYF	-	TRBV7-2
CASSLGPGARNTEAFF	-	TRBV5-5
CASSKGLAIIEQYF	TRBD2	TRBV7-2
CASSYPTSGRALGSYEQYF	TRBD2	TRBV6-2/TRBV6-3
CASSLARQGIYEQYF	-	TRBV7-9
CASRARDRNTEAFF	TRBD1	TRBV19
CASRGDRATTDTQYF	TRBD1	TRBV2
CASSSFTSGAFNEQFF	TRBD2	TRBV18
CASSSSGPRGSDTQYF	-	TRBV5-4
CASSAITGGYNEQFF	TRBD2	TRBV7-2
CASSLRQRDEQFF	-	TRBV7-8
CASSQDRIGRHEQFF	-	TRBV4-3
CASTQLVNTDTQYF	-	TRBV7-2